This TCR beta chain was found in a study of blood T cell repertoires in COVID-19. The CDR3 loop spans 15 amino acids. J was trimmed by 2 bases and V by 5 bases; bases with no gene match: 6. Per germline, CDR1 SGHAT and CDR2 FQNNGV. A single count supports this clone. The protocol was immunoSEQ multiplex PCR, while the TCRdb copy is restricted to in-frame clones and leaves out a portion. The repertoire holds about 190,000 clones, with around 89% as singletons. This receptor was obtained from a man aged 50 or older with acute or convalescent COVID-19. Sequencing used peripheral blood. The chain links TRBV11-2 to TRBJ2-1; 7 bases are a match to TRBD1. The CDR3 coding sequence is TGTGCCAGCAGCCAAGCGACAGGGACCTACAATGAGCAGTTCTTC. Residues: CASSQATGTYNEQFF.